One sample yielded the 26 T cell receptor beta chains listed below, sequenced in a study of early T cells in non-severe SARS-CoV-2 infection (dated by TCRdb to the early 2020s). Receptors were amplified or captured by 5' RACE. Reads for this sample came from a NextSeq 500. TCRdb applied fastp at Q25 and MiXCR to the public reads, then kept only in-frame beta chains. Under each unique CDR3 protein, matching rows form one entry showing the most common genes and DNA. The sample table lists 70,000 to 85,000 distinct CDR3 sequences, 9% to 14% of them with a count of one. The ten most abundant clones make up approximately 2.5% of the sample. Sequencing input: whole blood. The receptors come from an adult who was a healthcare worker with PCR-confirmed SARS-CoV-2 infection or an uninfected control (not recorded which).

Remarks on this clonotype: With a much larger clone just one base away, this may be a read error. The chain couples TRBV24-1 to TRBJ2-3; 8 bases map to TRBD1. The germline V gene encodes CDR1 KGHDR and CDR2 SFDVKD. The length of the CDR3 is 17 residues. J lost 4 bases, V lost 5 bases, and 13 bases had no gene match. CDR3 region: CATSVTNRGSSADTQYF. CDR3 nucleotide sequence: TGTGCCACCAGTGTCACAAACAGGGGGTCTAGCGCAGATACGCAGTATTTT.

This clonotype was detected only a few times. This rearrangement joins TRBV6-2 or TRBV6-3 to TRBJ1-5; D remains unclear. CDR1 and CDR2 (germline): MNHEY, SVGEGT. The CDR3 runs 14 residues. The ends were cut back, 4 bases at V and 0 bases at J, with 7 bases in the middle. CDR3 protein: CASSSLLSNQPQHF. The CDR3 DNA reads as TGTGCCAGCAGTTCCCTACTTAGCAATCAGCCCCAGCATTTT.

In nucleotides, the CDR3 is TGTGCCTGGAGTGTAGGGGCTTCACCCCTCCACTTT. Translated, it gives CAWSVGASPLHF. The rearrangement joins TRBV30 to TRBJ1-6; D is perhaps TRBD1 (5 bases). In germline, CDR1 is GTSNPN, CDR2 SVGIG (reference sequence). V lost 0 bases, J lost 9 bases, and 6 bases lay in between. CDR3 length equals 12 residues.

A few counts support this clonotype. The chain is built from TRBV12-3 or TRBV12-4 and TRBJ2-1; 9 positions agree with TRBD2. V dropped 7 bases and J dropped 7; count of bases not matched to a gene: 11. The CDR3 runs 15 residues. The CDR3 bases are TGTGCCAGCAATACCGCGGGACTAGCCTCTAATGAGCAGTTCTTC. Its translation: CASNTAGLASNEQFF.

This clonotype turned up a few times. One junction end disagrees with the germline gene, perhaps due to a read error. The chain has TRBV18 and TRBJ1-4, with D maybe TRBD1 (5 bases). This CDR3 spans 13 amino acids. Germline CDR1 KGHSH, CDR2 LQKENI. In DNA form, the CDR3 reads TGTGTCAGCTCAAAAGACGGGGGTGAAAAACTGTTTTTT. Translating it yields CVSSKDGGEKLFF.

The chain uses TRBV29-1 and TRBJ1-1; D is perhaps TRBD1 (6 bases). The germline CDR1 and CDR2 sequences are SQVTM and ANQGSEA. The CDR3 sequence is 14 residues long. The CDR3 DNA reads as TGCATCTTAAGGGGGTTCCGGGGGAACACTGAAGCTTTCTTT. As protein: CILRGFRGNTEAFF.

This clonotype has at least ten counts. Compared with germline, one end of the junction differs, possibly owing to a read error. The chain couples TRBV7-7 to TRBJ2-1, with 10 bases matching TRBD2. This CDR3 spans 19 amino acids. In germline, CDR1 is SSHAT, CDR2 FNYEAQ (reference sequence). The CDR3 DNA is TGTGCTAGCAGCTTACTTTTAGCGGGAGGCCCTCACTTCCGCAATGAGCAGTTCTTC. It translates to CASSLLLAGGPHFRNEQFF.

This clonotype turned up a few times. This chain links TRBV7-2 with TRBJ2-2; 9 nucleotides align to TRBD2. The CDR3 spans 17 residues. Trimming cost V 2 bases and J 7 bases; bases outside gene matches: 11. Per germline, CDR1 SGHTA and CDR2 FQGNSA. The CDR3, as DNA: TGTGCCAGCAGCTTAATGGCTAGCGGGGTGATCGGCGGGGAGCTGTTTTTT. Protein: CASSLMASGVIGGELFF.

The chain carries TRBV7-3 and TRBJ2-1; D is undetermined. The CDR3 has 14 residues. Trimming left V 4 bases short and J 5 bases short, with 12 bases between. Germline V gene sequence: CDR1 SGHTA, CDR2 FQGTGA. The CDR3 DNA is TGTGCCAGCAGCTCCAGTGGACGTCACAATGAGCAGTTCTTC. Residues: CASSSSGRHNEQFF.

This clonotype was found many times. The CDR3 loop reads CASSRDGTGGYSNYGYTF. CDR3 bases: TGCGCCAGCAGCCGGGACGGGACAGGGGGATACTCTAACTATGGCTACACCTTC. The chain recombines TRBV5-1 with TRBJ1-2; 11 bases are a match to TRBD1. The V gene's germline CDR1 is SGHRS and CDR2 YFSETQ. V lost 4 bases, J lost 0 bases, and 11 bases stayed unmatched. The CDR3 runs to 18 residues.

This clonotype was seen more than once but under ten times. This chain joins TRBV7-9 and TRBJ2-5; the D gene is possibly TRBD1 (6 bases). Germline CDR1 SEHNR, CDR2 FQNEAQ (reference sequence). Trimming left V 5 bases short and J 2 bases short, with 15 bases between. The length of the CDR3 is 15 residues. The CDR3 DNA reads TGTGCCAGCAGCAAGATACAGGACAGACAAGAGACCCAGTACTTC. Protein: CASSKIQDRQETQYF.

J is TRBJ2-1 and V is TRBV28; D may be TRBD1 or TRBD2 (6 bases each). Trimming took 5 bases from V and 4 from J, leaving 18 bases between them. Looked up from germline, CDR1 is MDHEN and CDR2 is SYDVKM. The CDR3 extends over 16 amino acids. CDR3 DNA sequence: TGTGCCAGCAGTCCCCGACTAGGGGGGCTATACAATGAGCAGTTCTTC. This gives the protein CASSPRLGGLYNEQFF.

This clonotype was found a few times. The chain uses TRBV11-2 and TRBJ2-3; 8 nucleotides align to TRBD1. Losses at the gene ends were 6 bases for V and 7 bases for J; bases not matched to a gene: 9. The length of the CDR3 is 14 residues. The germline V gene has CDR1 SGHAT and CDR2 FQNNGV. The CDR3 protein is CASRPDRALNTQYF. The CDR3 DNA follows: TGTGCCAGCAGACCGGACAGGGCATTAAATACGCAGTATTTT.

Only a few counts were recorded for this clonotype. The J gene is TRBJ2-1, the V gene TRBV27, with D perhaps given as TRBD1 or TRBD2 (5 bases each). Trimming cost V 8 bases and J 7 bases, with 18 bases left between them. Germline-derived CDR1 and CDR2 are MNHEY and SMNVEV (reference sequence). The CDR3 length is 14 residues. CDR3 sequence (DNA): TGTGCCAGCTCTTGGGGGAGAGTGAGGAATGAGCAGTTCTTC. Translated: CASSWGRVRNEQFF.

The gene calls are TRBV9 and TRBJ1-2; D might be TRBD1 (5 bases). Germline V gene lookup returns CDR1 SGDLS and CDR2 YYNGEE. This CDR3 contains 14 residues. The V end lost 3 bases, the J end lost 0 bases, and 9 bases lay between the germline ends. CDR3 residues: CASSGRTSNYGYTF. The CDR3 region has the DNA TGTGCCAGCAGCGGTCGGACATCTAACTATGGCTACACCTTC.

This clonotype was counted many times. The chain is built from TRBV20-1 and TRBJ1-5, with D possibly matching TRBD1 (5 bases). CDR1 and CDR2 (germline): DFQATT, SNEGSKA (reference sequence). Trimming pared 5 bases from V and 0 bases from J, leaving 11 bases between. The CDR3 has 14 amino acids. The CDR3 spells CSARLDSSNQPQHF. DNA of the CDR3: TGCAGTGCTCGACTCGACAGTAGCAATCAGCCCCAGCATTTT.

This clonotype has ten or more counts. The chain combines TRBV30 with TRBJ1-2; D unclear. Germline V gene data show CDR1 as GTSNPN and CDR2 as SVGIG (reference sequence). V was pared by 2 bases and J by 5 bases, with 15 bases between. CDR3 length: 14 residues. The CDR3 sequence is CAWSTESGRYGYTF. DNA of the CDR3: TGTGCCTGGAGTACTGAATCCGGCCGGTATGGCTACACCTTC.

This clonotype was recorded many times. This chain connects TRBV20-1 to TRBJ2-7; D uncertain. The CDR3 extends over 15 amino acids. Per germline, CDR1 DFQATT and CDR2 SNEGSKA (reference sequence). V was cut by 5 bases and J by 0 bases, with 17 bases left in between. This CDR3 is CSAPLSTRSSYEQYF. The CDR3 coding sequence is TGCAGTGCTCCGCTGTCGACCCGGAGCTCCTACGAGCAGTACTTC.

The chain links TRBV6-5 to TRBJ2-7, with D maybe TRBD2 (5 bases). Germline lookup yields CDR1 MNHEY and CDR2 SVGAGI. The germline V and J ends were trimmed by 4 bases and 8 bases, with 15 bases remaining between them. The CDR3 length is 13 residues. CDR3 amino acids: CASSSNAPGKQYF. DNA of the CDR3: TGTGCCAGCAGTTCCAACGCTCCCGGGAAGCAGTACTTC.

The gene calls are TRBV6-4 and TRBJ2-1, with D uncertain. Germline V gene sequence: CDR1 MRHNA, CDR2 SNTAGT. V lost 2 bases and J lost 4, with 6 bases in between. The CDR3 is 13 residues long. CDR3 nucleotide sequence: TGTGCCAGCAGTGACGGGGAATACAATGAGCAGTTCTTC. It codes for CASSDGEYNEQFF.

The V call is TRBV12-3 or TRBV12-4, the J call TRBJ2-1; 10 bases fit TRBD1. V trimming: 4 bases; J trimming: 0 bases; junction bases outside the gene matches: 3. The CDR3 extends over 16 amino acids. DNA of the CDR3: TGTGCCAGCAGTTGGACAGGGGGATTCTCCTACAATGAGCAGTTCTTC. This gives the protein CASSWTGGFSYNEQFF.

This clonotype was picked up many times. CDR3 region: CAISGGDSLNEKLFF. CDR3 DNA sequence: TGTGCCATCAGTGGGGGAGACAGCTTGAATGAAAAACTGTTTTTT. The chain carries TRBV10-3 and TRBJ1-4; D might be TRBD1 (5 bases). CDR1 is ENHRY, CDR2 SYGVKD, per germline. The CDR3 length is 15 residues. V lost 4 bases and J 5 bases, leaving 14 bases between the germline ends.

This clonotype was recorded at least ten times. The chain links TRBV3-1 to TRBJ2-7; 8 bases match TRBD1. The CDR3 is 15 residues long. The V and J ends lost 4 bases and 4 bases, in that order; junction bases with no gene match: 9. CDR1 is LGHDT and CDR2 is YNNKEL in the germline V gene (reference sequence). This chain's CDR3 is CASSPTGGHLYEQYF. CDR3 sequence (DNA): TGTGCCAGCAGCCCAACAGGGGGGCATTTATACGAGCAGTACTTC.

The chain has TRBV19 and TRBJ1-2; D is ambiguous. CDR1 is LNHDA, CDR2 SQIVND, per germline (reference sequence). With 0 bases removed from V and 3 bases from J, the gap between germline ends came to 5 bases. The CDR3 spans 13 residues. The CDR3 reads CASSIEGYYGYTF. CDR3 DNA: TGTGCCAGTAGTATAGAAGGGTACTATGGCTACACCTTC.

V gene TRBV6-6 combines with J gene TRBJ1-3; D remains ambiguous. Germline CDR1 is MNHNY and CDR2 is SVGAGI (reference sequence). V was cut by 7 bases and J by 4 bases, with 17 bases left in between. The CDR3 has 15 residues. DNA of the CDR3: TGTGCCAGCAACCTATCGGGCCTTAAGGGAAACACCATATATTTT. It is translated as CASNLSGLKGNTIYF.

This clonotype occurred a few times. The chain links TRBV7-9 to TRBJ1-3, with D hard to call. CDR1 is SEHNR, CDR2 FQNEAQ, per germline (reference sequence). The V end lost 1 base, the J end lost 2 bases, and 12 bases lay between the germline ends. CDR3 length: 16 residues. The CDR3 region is CASSLGGGVPGNTIYF. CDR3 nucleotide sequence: TGTGCCAGCAGCTTAGGGGGTGGAGTCCCTGGAAACACCATATATTTT.